The 23 T cell receptor beta chains given below trace back to one sample, sequenced in a study of blood T cell repertoires in COVID-19. The repertoire was sequenced with immunoSEQ multiplex PCR; TCRdb's copy has only in-frame clones and lacks some. This table has a few hundred thousand clones, approximately 89% appearing once. The sequenced sample consisted of PBMCs or T cells enriched from blood (not recorded which). These receptors originate from a man in his thirties or forties who had recovered from COVID-19.

The chain joins TRBV27 to TRBJ2-7; no definite D call. The V and J ends lost 5 bases and 1 base respectively, with 9 bases between them. Germline values: CDR1 MNHEY, CDR2 SMNVEV (reference sequence). The CDR3 totals 13 residues. The CDR3 sequence: CASSRSESYEQYF. CDR3 DNA sequence: TGTGCCAGCAGTCGGTCGGAGTCCTACGAGCAGTACTTC.

The V and J genes are TRBV2 and TRBJ2-1; D perhaps matches TRBD1 (6 bases). CDR1 and CDR2 (germline): SNHLY, FYNNEI. This CDR3 region has 15 residues. V dropped 7 bases and J dropped 15 bases, with 28 bases sitting between them. This CDR3 reads CASILTGSLLTQGFF. Written as DNA, the CDR3 is TGTGCCAGCATTCTTACAGGGTCTCTGCTTACACAAGGGTTCTTC.

The rearrangement links TRBV3-1 (or the pseudogene TRBV3-2) to TRBJ2-2; D is unresolved. The CDR3 is made up of 11 amino acids. Trimming removed 10 bases at V and 7 bases at J, with 10 bases between. Looked up from germline, CDR1 is LGHDT and CDR2 is YNNKEL (reference sequence). The CDR3 DNA is TGTGCCACCTCAAACGGCGGGGAGCTGTTTTTT. Translated: CATSNGGELFF.

This clone has only a few counts. This chain joins TRBV28 and TRBJ1-5; D is uncertain. The CDR3 contains 16 residues. V was trimmed by 2 bases and J by 1 base, leaving 12 bases between them. Germline V gene sequence: CDR1 MDHEN, CDR2 SYDVKM. The CDR3: CASSLVHRISNQPQHF. CDR3 sequence (DNA): TGTGCCAGCAGTTTAGTACACCGTATAAGCAATCAGCCCCAGCATTTT.

The chain uses TRBV19 and TRBJ1-6; D not resolved. The V end was cut by 5 bases, the J end by 0 bases, with 11 bases between. The CDR3 has 16 amino acids. Germline assignment: CDR1 LNHDA and CDR2 SQIVND (reference sequence). The CDR3 reads CASSASRGSYNSPLHF. The CDR3 DNA is TGTGCCAGTAGTGCCTCCCGAGGCTCCTATAATTCACCCCTCCACTTT.

The chain carries TRBV3-1 (or the pseudogene TRBV3-2) and TRBJ2-5, with 11 bases matching TRBD2. The CDR3 loop spans 16 amino acids. V trimming: 2 bases; J trimming: 9 bases; junction bases outside the gene matches: 11. Germline CDR1 LGHDT, CDR2 YNNKEL (reference sequence). In DNA, the CDR3 is TGTGCCAGCAGCCAAACTAGCGGGGGCGCCTCGTTCTCCCAGTACTTC. Residues: CASSQTSGGASFSQYF.

A few counts support this clone. The V and J genes are TRBV6-4 and TRBJ1-6, with D perhaps TRBD1 (6 bases). The CDR3 is 14 amino acids. V was pared by 1 base and J by 7 bases, with 8 bases between. The germline CDR1 and CDR2 sequences are MRHNA and SNTAGT. CDR3 region: CASSDYRVNSPLHF. DNA for the CDR3: TGTGCCAGCAGTGACTACAGGGTCAATTCACCCCTCCACTTT.

The rearrangement joins TRBV6-5 to TRBJ1-1; 7 nucleotides agree with TRBD1. The CDR3 loop spans 15 amino acids. Germline V gene data show CDR1 as MNHEY and CDR2 as SVGAGI. V shed 6 bases and J 0 bases; nucleotides not matched to a gene: 7. As DNA, the CDR3 is TGTGCCAGCAGGGGACAGCTACTTTTGAACACTGAAGCTTTCTTT. It yields the protein CASRGQLLLNTEAFF.

The chain recombines TRBV4-1 with TRBJ2-7; tentatively, D is TRBD2 (6 bases). Trimming pared 1 base from V and 6 bases from J, leaving 10 bases between. Germline V lookup: CDR1 MGHRA, CDR2 YSYEKL. The CDR3 contains 13 residues. CDR3 sequence reads: CASSQGTKGEQYF. CDR3 DNA: TGCGCCAGCAGCCAAGGGACTAAAGGCGAGCAGTACTTC.

This rearrangement joins TRBV13 to TRBJ2-3; 8 nucleotides align to TRBD2. The CDR3 consists of 14 residues. With V trimmed by 2 bases and J by 6 bases, 4 bases remained unmatched. Per germline, CDR1 PRHDT and CDR2 FYEKMQ (reference sequence). Written as DNA, the CDR3 is TGTGCCAGCAGCTTACGGGCGGGGGGTGATACGCAGTATTTT. Translated: CASSLRAGGDTQYF.

J is TRBJ2-3 and V is TRBV24-1; possible D gene TRBD2, 6 bases. The CDR3 length is 14 residues. From germline, CDR1 is KGHDR and CDR2 SFDVKD. Between the trimmed V and J ends, which lost 4 bases and 6 bases, there was a span of 13 bases. In DNA form, the CDR3 reads TGTGCCACCAGTGAAGCGGCGGGGTTTGATACGCAGTATTTT. It codes for CATSEAAGFDTQYF.

This clone was detected once. The chain recombines TRBV4-1 with TRBJ1-1, with unresolved D. Trimming removed 3 bases from V and 1 base from J, with 3 bases in between. This CDR3 contains 12 residues. Germline V gives CDR1 MGHRA, CDR2 YSYEKL. The CDR3 loop is CASSHRNTEAFF. As DNA, the CDR3 is TGCGCCAGCAGCCACAGGAACACTGAAGCTTTCTTT.

Comments on this clone: The same CDR3 also results from other DNA sequences found in this sample. This chain links TRBV28 with TRBJ1-2; weak D call: TRBD1 (6 bases). The germline V and J ends were trimmed by 8 bases and 5 bases, with 12 bases remaining between them. Germline V gene lookup returns CDR1 MDHEN and CDR2 SYDVKM. CDR3 length: 12 residues. The CDR3 loop is CASGGRGYGYTF. The CDR3 nucleotides are TGTGCCAGCGGGGGGCGGGGGTATGGCTACACCTTC.

The chain combines TRBV5-6 with TRBJ2-5, with a tentative D call TRBD1 (6 bases). Trimming removed 0 bases at V and 2 bases at J, with 11 bases between. The CDR3 has 15 residues. The germline gives CDR1 SGHDT, CDR2 YYEEEE. CDR3 sequence: CASSLDRVGQETQYF. Written as DNA, the CDR3 is TGTGCCAGCAGCTTGGACAGGGTGGGACAAGAGACCCAGTACTTC.

The chain is built from TRBV7-9 and TRBJ2-1; TRBD2 matches at 11 bases. The V and J ends lost 2 bases and 3 bases, in that order; junction bases with no gene match: 0. CDR3 length equals 15 residues. In germline, CDR1 is SEHNR, CDR2 FQNEAQ (reference sequence). In nucleotides, the CDR3 is TGTGCCAGCAGCTTACTAGCGGGGGGCTACAATGAGCAGTTCTTC. It codes for CASSLLAGGYNEQFF.

V is TRBV9 and J is TRBJ2-7, with 8 nucleotides matching TRBD2. The CDR3 covers 17 residues. The ends lost 3 bases at V and 2 bases at J; junction bases unmatched: 13. Germline-derived CDR1 and CDR2 are SGDLS and YYNGEE. CDR3 protein: CASSERGERGWTYEQYF. The CDR3 coding sequence is TGTGCCAGCAGCGAAAGAGGGGAGCGGGGGTGGACCTACGAGCAGTACTTC.

The rearrangement joins TRBV21-1 to TRBJ2-1; the table gives TRBD1 as D, unverified against the DNA. TRBV21-1 is classified as a pseudogene. This CDR3 contains 15 residues. CDR3 amino acids: CASSQSGQGGDEQFF. As DNA, the CDR3 is TGTGCCAGCAGTCAAAGCGGACAGGGTGGGGATGAGCAGTTCTTC.

The CDR3 bases are TGTGCCAGCGCCGGGGTGGGCGCTAATTCACCCCTCCACTTT. Its protein is CASAGVGANSPLHF. J is TRBJ1-6 and V is TRBV6-5; D remains ambiguous. The CDR3 length is 14 residues. Trimming cost V 8 bases and J 6 bases, with 14 bases left between them. CDR1 is MNHEY and CDR2 is SVGAGI in the germline V gene.

This clone was recorded only once. This sequence joins TRBV7-8 and TRBJ1-3, with 7 bases matching TRBD1. The CDR3 loop spans 14 amino acids. Trimming removed 3 bases from V and 6 bases from J; junction bases left unmatched: 5. Germline assignment: CDR1 SGHVS and CDR2 FQNEAQ. CDR3 region: CASSLGTALNTIYF. DNA of the CDR3: TGTGCCAGCAGCTTGGGGACAGCTCTAAACACCATATATTTT.

The rearrangement uses TRBV3-1 (or the pseudogene TRBV3-2) and TRBJ2-7; 13 bases are shared with TRBD2. CDR3 size: 18 residues. Per germline, CDR1 LGHDT and CDR2 YNNKEL (reference sequence). Losses at the gene ends were 3 bases for V and 2 bases for J; bases not matched to a gene: 10. The CDR3: CASSHWSGTSGGAYEQYF. In DNA form, the CDR3 reads TGTGCCAGCAGCCATTGGAGCGGAACTAGCGGGGGGGCCTACGAGCAGTACTTC.

The chain recombines TRBV6-5 with TRBJ1-4, with 7 bases fitting TRBD1. V gave up 6 bases and J gave up 7 bases; unmatched junction bases: 5. The germline gives CDR1 MNHEY, CDR2 SVGAGI. The CDR3 is made up of 13 amino acids. CDR3 protein: CASSRGAREKLFF. CDR3 bases: TGTGCCAGCAGCAGGGGGGCCCGTGAAAAACTGTTTTTT.

The V call is TRBV28, the J call TRBJ2-7, with a weak D call TRBD2 (7 bases). Trimming took off 7 bases at V and 5 bases at J, with 18 bases between the two ends. Germline V lookup: CDR1 MDHEN, CDR2 SYDVKM. CDR3 length: 14 amino acids. The CDR3 sequence: CASKSTGGPNEQYF. The CDR3 region has the DNA TGTGCCAGCAAAAGTACCGGGGGGCCCAACGAGCAGTACTTC.

The V and J genes are TRBV7-2 and TRBJ2-1, with 13 bases matching TRBD2. The CDR3 spans 14 residues. The V gene's germline CDR1 is SGHTA and CDR2 FQGNSA. The ends lost 8 bases at V and 2 bases at J; junction bases unmatched: 0. CDR3 coding DNA: TGTGCCAGCGGACTAGCGGGGGCCTACAATGAGCAGTTCTTC. This gives the protein CASGLAGAYNEQFF. Supplemented by reference TRBV7-2 and TRBJ2-1, the full variable domain reads GAGVSQSPSNKVTEKGKDVELRCDPISGHTALYWYRQSLGQGLEFLIYFQGNSAPDKSGLPSDRFSAERTGGSVSTLTIQRTQQEDSAVYLCASGLAGAYNEQFFGPGTRLTVL.